The 26 T cell receptor beta chains listed next were all sequenced from one sample in a study of cytomegalovirus exposure and HLA in healthy donors. The method was immunoSEQ multiplex PCR; TCRdb's version includes in-frame clones alone and lacks a portion of them. The sample holds under 300,000 clones; roughly 85% are singletons and the top ten take roughly 1%. Sequencing was carried out using PBMCs. The receptors originated from a woman aged 18 to 35 in good health and CMV-seronegative.

Here the CDR3 reads CAWSSGYEQYF. The CDR3 DNA reads TGTGCCTGGAGTTCGGGATACGAGCAGTACTTC. The chain couples TRBV30 to TRBJ2-7; a weak D match, TRBD2 (5 bases). CDR3 length: 11 amino acids. CDR1 and CDR2 (germline): GTSNPN, SVGIG (reference sequence). Deletions cut 2 bases from V and 4 bases from J, with 6 bases between.

To note about this clone: The same CDR3 can be traced to other DNA sequences in this sample. The genes are TRBV27 and TRBJ2-5, with no clear D. V gave up 0 bases and J gave up 2 bases, with 10 bases separating them. From germline, CDR1 is MNHEY and CDR2 SMNVEV (reference sequence). CDR3 length equals 15 residues. CDR3 nucleotides: TGTGCCAGCAGTTTATCGAGGCAGTTACAAGAGACCCAGTACTTC. Translating it yields CASSLSRQLQETQYF.

The chain uses TRBV2 and TRBJ2-1, with 8 bases lining up with TRBD2. The ends lost 3 bases at V and 10 bases at J; junction bases unmatched: 17. The CDR3 totals 17 residues. From germline, CDR1 is SNHLY and CDR2 FYNNEI. The CDR3 nucleotides read TGTGCCAGCAGTGATGGGGTAAGCGGGGGCGCGGCGGAGGAGCAGTTCTTC. This codes for CASSDGVSGGAAEEQFF.

The chain has TRBV4-2 and TRBJ2-7, with 11 bases aligning to TRBD2. Germline CDR1 LGHNA, CDR2 YNFKEQ. This CDR3 contains 19 residues. Trimming at V came to 1 base and at J to 0 bases, leaving 11 bases not matched to a gene. In DNA form, the CDR3 reads TGTGCCAGCAGCCAAGCCCCGGGACTAGCGGAGGTGAGCTCCTACGAGCAGTACTTC. This codes for CASSQAPGLAEVSSYEQYF.

The chain joins TRBV30 to TRBJ2-2; perhaps TRBD1 as D (5 bases). V lost 3 bases and J 6 bases, leaving 11 bases between the germline ends. The CDR3 consists of 13 residues. The germline gives CDR1 GTSNPN, CDR2 SVGIG (reference sequence). The CDR3 DNA sequence: TGTGCCTGGAGGTCAGGGTTGCCCGGGGAGCTGTTTTTT. Protein sequence: CAWRSGLPGELFF.

There are a few counts of this clone. The rearrangement links TRBV27 to TRBJ1-2, with TRBD1 as a possible D gene (6 bases). Trimming took 3 bases from V and 7 from J, leaving 15 bases between them. This CDR3 contains 14 residues. In germline, CDR1 is MNHEY, CDR2 SMNVEV (reference sequence). CDR3 region: CASSFIVGALGYTF. The CDR3 bases are TGTGCCAGCAGTTTTATTGTGGGGGCGCTTGGCTACACCTTC.

The rearrangement joins TRBV2 to TRBJ1-2; D gene ambiguous. V was trimmed by 5 bases and J by 6 bases, leaving 13 bases between them. The CDR3 totals 13 residues. Germline V gives CDR1 SNHLY, CDR2 FYNNEI. The CDR3 bases are TGTGCCAGCAGTACCCGAGTCGAGGATGGCTACACCTTC. Amino acids: CASSTRVEDGYTF.

The chain links TRBV27 to TRBJ2-7; D remains ambiguous. CDR1 and CDR2 (germline): MNHEY, SMNVEV (reference sequence). The CDR3 sequence is 15 residues long. V lost 0 bases and J 3 bases, leaving 12 bases between the germline ends. The chain's CDR3 is CASSLSTGFVYEQYF. The CDR3 nucleotides read TGTGCCAGCAGTTTATCCACGGGTTTCGTCTACGAGCAGTACTTC.

The J gene is TRBJ2-1, the V gene TRBV27; 9 bases match TRBD2. Germline V gives CDR1 MNHEY, CDR2 SMNVEV (reference sequence). V was clipped by 6 bases and J by 4 bases; unmatched bases: 7. There are 15 residues in the CDR3. CDR3 amino acids: CASRTGTSTYNEQFF. The CDR3, as DNA: TGTGCCAGCAGGACCGGGACTAGCACGTACAATGAGCAGTTCTTC.

V and J are TRBV2 and TRBJ2-1; 9 bases agree with TRBD2. Germline CDR1 is SNHLY and CDR2 is FYNNEI. V lost 4 bases to trimming and J lost 4 bases; unmatched junction nucleotides: 2. The CDR3 extends over 14 amino acids. CDR3 sequence: CASSGLAGYNEQFF. The CDR3 nucleotides read TGTGCCAGCAGTGGCCTAGCGGGATACAATGAGCAGTTCTTC.

The chain combines TRBV23-1 with TRBJ1-2; 7 bases fit TRBD1. TRBV23-1 is sorted into the ORF group, with uncertain function. V dropped 6 bases and J dropped 1; count of bases not matched to a gene: 8. The CDR3 spans 15 residues. The CDR3 region is CASRTGEKGNYGYTF. Written as DNA, the CDR3 is TGCGCCAGCAGAACAGGGGAGAAGGGTAACTATGGCTACACCTTC.

This rearrangement joins TRBV5-4 to TRBJ1-6; 9 bases match TRBD1. There are 15 residues in the CDR3. The V gene end was trimmed by 3 bases and the J gene end by 6 bases; junction bases not matched to a gene: 4. Germline lookup yields CDR1 SGHNT and CDR2 YYREEE (reference sequence). The DNA of the CDR3 is TGTGCCAGCAGCTATGGGACAGGGATTAATTCACCCCTCCACTTT. This translates into CASSYGTGINSPLHF.

The sample holds one count of this clone. The CDR3 DNA sequence: TGTGCCAGCAGTTACTCCGACAGGGACGAAGCTTTCTTT. Encoded protein: CASSYSDRDEAFF. V gene TRBV6-6 combines with J gene TRBJ1-1, with 7 positions matching TRBD1. Trimming cost V 0 bases and J 8 bases; bases outside gene matches: 3. Germline CDR1 and CDR2: MNHNY and SVGAGI (reference sequence). The CDR3 has 13 residues.

This clone was counted a single time. The chain recombines TRBV9 with TRBJ2-3; 7 bases line up with TRBD2. The CDR3 spans 18 residues. V was pared by 1 base and J by 0 bases, with 11 bases of the junction left unmatched. From germline, CDR1 is SGDLS and CDR2 YYNGEE. The CDR3 spells CASSVYDFDGGSTDTQYF. The CDR3 DNA reads TGTGCCAGCAGCGTATACGATTTTGACGGGGGGAGCACAGATACGCAGTATTTT.

V and J are TRBV4-1 and TRBJ2-7, with 12 nucleotides matching TRBD2. The CDR3 runs 17 residues. Germline trimming cut 1 base from V and 2 bases from J; bases unmatched to any gene: 6. CDR1 is MGHRA, CDR2 YSYEKL, per germline. CDR3 region: CASSQGPLAGGTYEQYF. In DNA form, the CDR3 reads TGCGCCAGCAGCCAAGGTCCCCTAGCGGGGGGGACCTACGAGCAGTACTTC.

J is TRBJ1-2 and V is TRBV7-6; 7 positions agree with TRBD1. V lost 1 base and J lost 0; bases outside the gene matches: 8. Per germline, CDR1 SGHVS and CDR2 FNYEAQ. This CDR3 region has 17 residues. The CDR3 nucleotides are TGTGCCAGCAGCTTAGAAGGAGGGGGCTCCCCTAACTATGGCTACACCTTC. Translating gives CASSLEGGGSPNYGYTF.

The chain combines TRBV4-3 with TRBJ2-7; tentatively, D is TRBD1 (5 bases). This CDR3 comprises 14 residues. CDR1 is LGHNA and CDR2 is YSLEER in the germline V gene. The germline V and J ends were trimmed by 0 bases and 2 bases, with 8 bases remaining between them. CDR3 bases: TGCGCCAGCAGCCAAGATCGACAGACCTACGAGCAGTACTTC. Protein: CASSQDRQTYEQYF.

This chain connects TRBV2 to TRBJ2-1; TRBD2 aligns across 9 bases. The V and J ends lost 11 bases and 7 bases, in that order; junction bases with no gene match: 12. This CDR3 is built from 14 residues. Per germline, CDR1 SNHLY and CDR2 FYNNEI. The CDR3 DNA is TGTGCCTCCCGGGGTAGCGGGAGTTCTAATGAGCAGTTCTTC. Translation: CASRGSGSSNEQFF. Complete variable domain (other parts from reference TRBV2 and TRBJ2-1): EPEVTQTPSHQVTQMGQEVILRCVPISNHLYFYWYRQILGQKVEFLVSFYNNEISEKSEIFDDQFSVERPDGSNFTLKIRSTKLEDSAMYFCASRGSGSSNEQFFGPGTRLTVL.

The chain couples TRBV18 to TRBJ1-2; the match to TRBD1 covers 8 bases. Looked up from germline, CDR1 is KGHSH and CDR2 is LQKENI. V lost 3 bases to trimming and J lost 5 bases; unmatched junction nucleotides: 5. The CDR3 extends over 14 amino acids. CDR3 sequence (DNA): TGTGCCAGCTCACCGGACAGGGAGTGGTATGGCTACACCTTC. Residues: CASSPDREWYGYTF.

The rearrangement joins TRBV5-4 to TRBJ2-1, with 8 bases fitting TRBD2. CDR1 and CDR2 (germline): SGHNT, YYREEE (reference sequence). The CDR3 is 16 amino acids. V dropped 3 bases and J dropped 2; count of bases not matched to a gene: 7. The CDR3 loop reads CASSWRRGVTYNEQFF. Written as DNA, the CDR3 is TGTGCCAGCAGCTGGAGGCGGGGGGTCACCTACAATGAGCAGTTCTTC.

The chain has TRBV9 and TRBJ1-1; possible D gene TRBD1, 6 bases. Germline V CDR1 and CDR2: SGDLS, YYNGEE. CDR3 length: 14 amino acids. V lost 0 bases to trimming and J lost 5 bases, with 11 bases between them. The CDR3 spells CASSVEGGGTEAFF. CDR3 nucleotide sequence: TGTGCCAGCAGCGTAGAGGGAGGGGGGACTGAAGCTTTCTTT. The whole variable domain, remainder taken from reference TRBV9 and TRBJ1-1, is DSGVTQTPKHLITATGQRVTLRCSPRSGDLSVYWYQQSLDQGLQFLIQYYNGEERAKGNILERFSAQQFPDLHSELNLSSLELGDSALYFCASSVEGGGTEAFFGQGTRLTVV.

The V gene is TRBV7-2, the J gene TRBJ2-3; D may be TRBD2 (5 bases). The germline CDR1 and CDR2 sequences are SGHTA and FQGNSA. The CDR3 extends over 13 amino acids. V was pared by 4 bases and J by 8 bases, with 13 bases between. CDR3 DNA sequence: TGTGCCAGCAGCTCAACCCGGGAAGGTACGCAGTATTTT. As protein: CASSSTREGTQYF.

Points on this clone: Within the sample, other DNA sequences also encode this same CDR3. This chain links TRBV2 with TRBJ2-3, with a tentative D call TRBD1 (6 bases). Trimming pared 6 bases from V and 0 bases from J, leaving 10 bases between. The CDR3 totals 14 residues. Germline V gene data show CDR1 as SNHLY and CDR2 as FYNNEI. The CDR3 nucleotides read TGTGCCAGCAGGGGGGCGGGTAGCACAGATACGCAGTATTTT. Amino acid sequence: CASRGAGSTDTQYF.

V is TRBV29-1 and J is TRBJ1-6, with a weak D call TRBD1 (5 bases). This CDR3 has 14 amino acids. The germline V gene has CDR1 SQVTM and CDR2 ANQGSEA. V lost 4 bases and J lost 2, with 9 bases in between. This CDR3 reads CSVADRTYNSPLHF. The CDR3 DNA reads TGCAGCGTTGCAGACAGAACCTATAATTCACCCCTCCACTTT. Full variable domain (outside the CDR3, taken from reference TRBV29-1 and TRBJ1-6): SAVISQKPSRDICQRGTSLTIQCQVDSQVTMMFWYRQQPGQSLTLIATANQGSEATYESGFVIDKFPISRPNLTFSTLTVSNMSPEDSSIYLCSVADRTYNSPLHFGNGTRLTVT.

CDR3 coding DNA: TGTGCCAGCAGCCCGGGGGACAGGGAGAACTATGGCTACACCTTC. Its protein product is CASSPGDRENYGYTF. V and J are TRBV28 and TRBJ1-2; 9 bases match TRBD1. This CDR3 region has 15 residues. Germline CDR1 and CDR2: MDHEN and SYDVKM. V lost 6 bases and J lost 2; bases outside the gene matches: 7.

The chain joins TRBV2 to TRBJ2-1; perhaps TRBD1 as D (5 bases). The ends were cut back, 7 bases at V and 6 bases at J, with 10 bases in the middle. Germline V gene lookup returns CDR1 SNHLY and CDR2 FYNNEI. This CDR3 comprises 12 residues. CDR3 DNA: TGTGCCAGCACCGAGACAGCCAATGAGCAGTTCTTC. Protein product: CASTETANEQFF.